The present T cell receptor beta chain was sequenced within a study of cytomegalovirus exposure and HLA in healthy donors. Study-level findings and limits: The authors confirmed in vitro that three CMV-associated chains were specific for CMV antigens. Later genetic work tied a missense DCLRE1C variant to beta-chain V and J trimming.

Germline assignment: CDR1 SGDLS and CDR2 YYNGEE. This CDR3 is built from 14 residues. V was pared by 3 bases and J by 3 bases, with 5 bases of the junction left unmatched. PCR involved 60 Vbeta and 13 Jbeta primers. Per the authors' pipeline: Some 9.9 million shared chains were among some 80 million unique TCR beta chains counted in a later analysis. The repertoire was sequenced with immunoSEQ multiplex PCR; TCRdb's copy has only in-frame clones and lacks some. V and J calls plus clone size are reproduced from that table; the DNA served to infer D and trimming. The table records under 150,000 clones, 70% to 80% of them present only once. As regards this clone: Its antigen is unknown.

This clonotype was obtained from a man between 25 and 39 years old in good health and CMV-seronegative. The V call is TRBV9, the J call TRBJ2-7, with 8 bases fitting TRBD2. The sequenced sample consisted of PBMCs. CDR3 region: CASSESGSHYEQYF. The CDR3 DNA sequence: TGTGCCAGCAGCGAGAGCGGGAGTCACTACGAGCAGTACTTC.